This TCR beta chain appears in the sequencing data of a study of beta chain features in type 1 diabetes. Expressed TCRB transcripts got sequenced, as all isolated RNA was reverse transcribed. The protocol was immunoSEQ multiplex PCR, while the TCRdb copy is restricted to in-frame clones and leaves out a portion. This sample has about 340,000 clones, with around 9.7% found just once. The germline V and J ends were trimmed by 4 bases and 5 bases, with 12 bases remaining between them. The CDR3 sequence is 14 residues long. The germline V gene has CDR1 SGHDN and CDR2 FVKESK. In its sample, this clone was seen a few times. Antigen specificity is unknown. Sorting based on CD45RO/CCR7/CD25/CD127/CD95/CD27 separated CD4+ naive, central memory, regulatory and stem cell-like memory cells. Notes on the study in general: TCRB CDR3 length was moderately but significantly reduced in all four CD4+ subsets of Type 1 diabetes patients. High-TCR-expressing cells could be over-represented by cDNA sequencing.

This receptor was identified in a man under 40 with type 1 diabetes. The sequenced material came from central memory CD4+ T cells from blood. The chain joins TRBV14 to TRBJ2-1; a possible D gene is TRBD1 (5 bases). CDR3 region: CASSLRRTNNEQFF. DNA for the CDR3: TGTGCCAGCAGCCTCCGACGGACAAACAATGAGCAGTTCTTC.